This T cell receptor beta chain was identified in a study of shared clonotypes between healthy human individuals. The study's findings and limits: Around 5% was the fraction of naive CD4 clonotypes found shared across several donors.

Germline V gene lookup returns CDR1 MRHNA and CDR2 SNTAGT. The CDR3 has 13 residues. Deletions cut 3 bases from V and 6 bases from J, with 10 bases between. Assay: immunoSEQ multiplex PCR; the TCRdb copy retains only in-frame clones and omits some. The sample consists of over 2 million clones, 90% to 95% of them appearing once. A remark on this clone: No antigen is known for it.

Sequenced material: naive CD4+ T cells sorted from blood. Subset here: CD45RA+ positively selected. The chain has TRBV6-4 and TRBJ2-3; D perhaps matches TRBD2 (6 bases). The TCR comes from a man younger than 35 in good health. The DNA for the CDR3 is TGTGCCAGCAGTGAAGGAGGGCCGGATACGCAGTATTTT. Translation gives CASSEGGPDTQYF.